One and the same sample provided the 28 T cell receptor beta chains below, sequenced in a study of blood T cells in healthy people across ages. Together with a sample-barcoded 5' primer, a J-beta primer mix was included in a second PCR lasting about 7 to 11 cycles. TCRdb itself ran the 5' RACE reads through MiXCR, one entry per CDR3 protein. The sample shows some 760,000 distinct CDR3 sequences, 20% to 25% of them seen only once. These same records also appear under a second study, on T cells of mothers and their children.

The sample consisted of blood. The receptors were sampled from a boy aged 10-17 years in good health.

This clonotype was detected a few times. The chain joins TRBV7-2 to TRBJ2-5; possibly TRBD2 for D (7 bases). The closer fit of TRBJ2-7 to the DNA end suggests the J call may be wrong. This CDR3 contains 16 residues. Per the germline V gene, CDR1 is SGHTA and CDR2 is FQGNSA. For the CDR3, the DNA is TGTGCCAGCAGCTTACTTTGGCTAGCGGACAGCTACGAGCAGTACTTC. Protein product: CASSLLWLADSYEQYF.

The chain couples TRBV12-3 or TRBV12-4 to TRBJ1-1; D unclear. V was pared by 6 bases and J by 7 bases, with 27 bases between. CDR3 length: 17 residues. The CDR3 bases are TGTGCCAGCAGGCCTAAATGGCCCAGTAGGATCGTTTATGAAGCTTTCTTT. Translated: CASRPKWPSRIVYEAFF.

The V call is TRBV7-2, the J call TRBJ2-7, with a weak D call TRBD2 (5 bases). CDR3 length: 15 residues. Trimming left V 1 base short and J 2 bases short, with 12 bases between. Germline assignment: CDR1 SGHTA and CDR2 FQGNSA. The CDR3 loop is CASSLETFGTYEQYF. The CDR3 DNA reads as TGTGCCAGCAGCTTAGAGACATTCGGGACCTACGAGCAGTACTTC.

V usage is TRBV6-2 or TRBV6-3 and J usage is TRBJ2-1; D may be TRBD2 (5 bases). The CDR3 extends over 16 amino acids. V was trimmed by 7 bases and J by 7 bases, leaving 23 bases between them. Looked up from germline, CDR1 is MNHEY and CDR2 is SVGEGT. CDR3 sequence (DNA): TGTGCCAGCACGATCGGGGAATCGGGGTGGAGGAATGAGCAGTTCTTC. Its translation: CASTIGESGWRNEQFF.

This clonotype turned up a few times. The chain couples TRBV4-1 to TRBJ2-3; TRBD2 aligns across 10 bases. The CDR3 covers 16 residues. Germline V gene sequence: CDR1 MGHRA, CDR2 YSYEKL. Trimming took 4 bases from V and 2 from J; bases not matched to a gene: 6. CDR3 coding DNA: TGCGCCAGCAGCCTCCGGACTAGCGGAGCCACAGATACGCAGTATTTT. Translation: CASSLRTSGATDTQYF.

This clonotype appeared a few times. An end of the junction does not agree with germline; a read error may underlie this. The chain carries TRBV28 and TRBJ2-1; 12 nucleotides agree with TRBD1. Germline loops: CDR1 MDHEN, CDR2 SYDVKM. The length of the CDR3 is 13 residues. CDR3 sequence (DNA): TGTGCCAGCAGTTTATTAGGGGACAGGGGGCTATCTTTC. Translated: CASSLLGDRGLSF.

In its sample, this clonotype was seen a few times. This rearrangement joins TRBV6-6 to TRBJ1-1; the D is unclear. V shed 2 bases and J shed 3 bases, with 7 bases lying between them. Per the germline V gene, CDR1 is MNHNY and CDR2 is SVGAGI (reference sequence). The CDR3 has 13 residues. CDR3 sequence: CASSYPTDTEAFF. The CDR3 nucleotides are TGTGCCAGCAGTTACCCTACAGACACTGAAGCTTTCTTT.

This sequence joins TRBV20-1 and TRBJ2-7; D is perhaps TRBD1 or TRBD2 (6 bases each). Per germline, CDR1 DFQATT and CDR2 SNEGSKA (reference sequence). V was clipped by 2 bases and J by 2 bases, with 16 bases between them. The CDR3 covers 15 residues. The CDR3 is CSARPWGAAAYEQYF. The CDR3 region has the DNA TGCAGTGCTAGACCTTGGGGGGCTGCAGCCTACGAGCAGTACTTC.

This clonotype was counted a few times. V is TRBV27 and J is TRBJ2-1; 11 bases line up with TRBD2. This CDR3 spans 15 amino acids. V dropped 3 bases and J dropped 15; count of bases not matched to a gene: 13. From germline, CDR1 is MNHEY and CDR2 SMNVEV (reference sequence). CDR3 sequence: CASSFGPSLAGGLFF. DNA of the CDR3: TGTGCCAGCAGTTTTGGTCCCAGTCTAGCGGGAGGACTGTTCTTC.

This clonotype was observed a handful of times. The chain has TRBV14 and TRBJ2-5; TRBD2 might be the D (5 bases). V lost 0 bases to trimming and J lost 4 bases, with 6 bases between them. CDR3 length: 13 residues. The germline V gene encodes CDR1 SGHDN and CDR2 FVKESK. The CDR3 protein is CASSQERVETQYF. DNA for the CDR3: TGTGCCAGCAGCCAAGAGAGGGTAGAGACCCAGTACTTC.

This chain connects TRBV7-2 to TRBJ2-3, with D tentatively TRBD1 or TRBD2 (5 bases each). The germline gives CDR1 SGHTA, CDR2 FQGNSA. Trimming stripped 2 bases from V and 6 bases from J, with 15 bases between. There are 15 residues in the CDR3. The CDR3 sequence: CASSLIMWGMDTQYF. Written as DNA, the CDR3 is TGTGCCAGCAGCTTAATTATGTGGGGGATGGATACGCAGTATTTT.

V is TRBV7-2 and J is TRBJ2-1; D gene uncertain. The CDR3 spans 12 residues. V gave up 5 bases and J gave up 9 bases, with 11 bases separating them. Looked up from germline, CDR1 is SGHTA and CDR2 is FQGNSA. The chain's CDR3 is CASSRTPGEQFF. For the CDR3, the DNA is TGTGCCAGCAGCCGGACCCCCGGTGAGCAGTTCTTC. Drawing the rest from reference TRBV7-2 and TRBJ2-1, the complete variable domain is GAGVSQSPSNKVTEKGKDVELRCDPISGHTALYWYRQSLGQGLEFLIYFQGNSAPDKSGLPSDRFSAERTGGSVSTLTIQRTQQEDSAVYLCASSRTPGEQFFGPGTRLTVL.

The chain joins TRBV29-1 to TRBJ2-7; D remains unclear. The germline V gene has CDR1 SQVTM and CDR2 ANQGSEA. Trimming cost V 4 bases and J 2 bases, with 9 bases left between them. The CDR3 sequence is 12 residues long. The CDR3 region has the DNA TGCAGCGTTGTAGGTGGAGCCTACGAGCAGTACTTC. Its protein product is CSVVGGAYEQYF.

The chain couples TRBV6-6 to TRBJ2-2; no firm D call. The CDR3 runs to 14 residues. With 4 bases removed from V and 5 bases from J, the gap between germline ends came to 11 bases. CDR1 and CDR2 from the germline V gene are MNHNY and SVGAGI (reference sequence). CDR3 sequence (DNA): TGTGCCAGCAGTTTAGCAGCTACTACCGGGGAGCTGTTTTTT. Its translation: CASSLAATTGELFF.

The chain couples TRBV28 to TRBJ2-7; 8 positions match TRBD2. CDR3 length: 16 residues. V was pared by 6 bases and J by 5 bases, with 15 bases of the junction left unmatched. Per the germline V gene, CDR1 is MDHEN and CDR2 is SYDVKM. CDR3: CASRGGSGEGRNEQYF. The CDR3 DNA sequence: TGTGCCAGCAGGGGGGGTAGCGGGGAAGGGCGAAACGAGCAGTACTTC.

The rearrangement links TRBV18 to TRBJ1-6; the match to TRBD1 covers 10 bases. Germline lookup yields CDR1 KGHSH and CDR2 LQKENI. Losses at the gene ends were 4 bases for V and 3 bases for J; bases not matched to a gene: 3. CDR3 length: 16 amino acids. CDR3 nucleotide sequence: TGTGCCAGCTCACGACAGGGGGCCGGCTATAATTCACCCCTCCACTTT. Amino acids: CASSRQGAGYNSPLHF.

The chain combines TRBV7-2 with TRBJ2-7, with 9 positions matching TRBD2. The end of the DNA aligns better with TRBJ2-1, so the J call may be wrong. The CDR3 totals 19 residues. The germline V gene encodes CDR1 SGHTA and CDR2 FQGNSA. DNA for the CDR3: TGTGCCAGCAGCTTATCGGTAGCGGGAGCTCCCGGCAGTAGCGATGAGCAGTTCTTC. Residues: CASSLSVAGAPGSSDEQFF.

The chain is built from TRBV13 and TRBJ2-5; 8 bases are shared with TRBD2. The CDR3 consists of 14 residues. CDR1 and CDR2 (germline): PRHDT, FYEKMQ (reference sequence). Unmatched junction bases numbered 5, after V lost 3 bases and J lost 5 bases. CDR3 region: CASSFAGGHETQYF. The CDR3 nucleotides are TGTGCCAGCAGCTTTGCGGGGGGCCATGAGACCCAGTACTTC.

The V gene is TRBV7-9, the J gene TRBJ2-7; 9 bases match TRBD2. With V trimmed by 2 bases and J by 0 bases, 5 bases remained unmatched. Germline CDR1 reads SEHNR; CDR2 reads FQNEAQ (reference sequence). The CDR3 loop spans 16 amino acids. The CDR3 region has the DNA TGTGCCAGCAGCTTAATTTCTAGCGGGGTCTCCTACGAGCAGTACTTC. It translates to CASSLISSGVSYEQYF.

This clonotype was found a few times. This rearrangement joins TRBV12-3 or TRBV12-4 to TRBJ2-5; TRBD1 aligns across 10 bases. J lost 2 bases, V lost 5 bases, and 17 bases had no gene match. The CDR3 spans 19 residues. The DNA of the CDR3 is TGTGCCAGCAGTCCCCGTCCCGGGACAGGGGATCCCGTTCAAGAGACCCAGTACTTC. This encodes CASSPRPGTGDPVQETQYF.

V gene TRBV4-2 combines with J gene TRBJ2-1; no clear D. The J call may be mistaken, given a closer DNA end match to TRBJ2-7. The CDR3 spans 13 residues. CDR1 is LGHNA, CDR2 YNFKEQ, per germline. The CDR3: CASSHGHGYEQYF. The CDR3 nucleotides are TGTGCCAGCAGCCACGGCCATGGCTACGAGCAGTACTTC.

The V call is TRBV28, the J call TRBJ1-4, with D uncertain. The V gene lost 5 bases and the J gene lost 0 bases, with 7 bases spanning the gap. CDR3 length: 14 residues. Germline V gene sequence: CDR1 MDHEN, CDR2 SYDVKM. As DNA, the CDR3 is TGTGCCAGCAGTAGTAGGCCAACTAATGAAAAACTGTTTTTT. Protein sequence: CASSSRPTNEKLFF.

The chain carries TRBV7-2 and TRBJ2-1, with D perhaps TRBD1 or TRBD2 (5 bases each). The CDR3 is 15 amino acids. Trimming stripped 5 bases from V and 5 bases from J, with 16 bases between. Germline loops: CDR1 SGHTA, CDR2 FQGNSA. The CDR3 coding sequence is TGTGCCAGCAGCCCAACCGGGACGTCAGACAATGAGCAGTTCTTC. Residues: CASSPTGTSDNEQFF.

This clonotype has a handful of counts. The V call is TRBV29-1, the J call TRBJ2-3; unclear D gene. The CDR3 sequence is 11 residues long. The germline gives CDR1 SQVTM, CDR2 ANQGSEA. V gave up 4 bases and J gave up 5 bases, with 7 bases separating them. The CDR3 reads CSVGREDTQYF. CDR3 coding DNA: TGCAGCGTTGGGCGAGAAGATACGCAGTATTTT.

This clonotype was observed once. V and J are TRBV9 and TRBJ2-7; D is unresolved. The germline gives CDR1 SGDLS, CDR2 YYNGEE. The CDR3 spans 13 residues. Trimming cost V 1 base and J 5 bases, with 10 bases left between them. CDR3 in DNA: TGTGCCAGCAGCGTAACGGGTTCCCACGAGCAGTACTTC. Translated: CASSVTGSHEQYF.

In its sample, this clonotype was seen a few times. This sequence joins TRBV6-5 and TRBJ1-2; perhaps TRBD1 as D (6 bases). Trimming shortened V by 4 bases and J by 0 bases, and 15 bases separated the two germline ends. Germline loops: CDR1 MNHEY, CDR2 SVGAGI. This CDR3 has 16 amino acids. The CDR3 nucleotides read TGTGCCAGCAGTTCGGACAGCGACCTAGCTAACTATGGCTACACCTTC. Its protein is CASSSDSDLANYGYTF.

J is TRBJ1-4 and V is TRBV7-9, with D unresolved. The V gene lost 4 bases and the J gene lost 7 bases, with 10 bases spanning the gap. Germline V lookup: CDR1 SEHNR, CDR2 FQNEAQ (reference sequence). The CDR3 sequence is 13 residues long. The CDR3 sequence is CASSSDPGEKLFF. The CDR3 coding sequence is TGTGCCAGCAGCTCGGACCCGGGTGAAAAACTGTTTTTT.

This clonotype was seen only a few times. This chain uses TRBV13 with TRBJ2-1; a weak D match, TRBD1 (5 bases). V lost 1 base to trimming and J lost 8 bases, with 12 bases between them. The CDR3 loop spans 14 amino acids. Germline lookup yields CDR1 PRHDT and CDR2 FYEKMQ (reference sequence). CDR3 bases: TGTGCCAGCAGCTTAGATATCCAGGGTCATGAGCAGTTCTTC. Translation: CASSLDIQGHEQFF.